The clone carrying this TCR beta chain is a singleton in its sample. Data came from immunoSEQ multiplex PCR; TCRdb stores just in-frame clones and leaves some out. The table includes roughly 29,000 clones, roughly 78% detected once. These data belong to a study of control samples from healthy donors and cancer patients. This CDR3 comprises 15 residues. Per the germline V gene, CDR1 is SGHAT and CDR2 is FQNNGV. Trimming removed 5 bases at V and 10 bases at J, with 18 bases between. The rearrangement joins TRBV11-2 to TRBJ1-6; TRBD1 is a possible D gene (6 bases). Material for sequencing was PBMCs. The clonotype was recovered from a man aged 55 to 70 with head and neck cancer. The DNA of the CDR3 is TGTGCCAGCAGCAGTAGGAGTTGGGGGCAGTCACCCCTCCACTTT. It yields the protein CASSSRSWGQSPLHF. The full variable domain, its missing parts supplied by reference TRBV11-2 and TRBJ1-6, is EAGVAQSPRYKIIEKRQSVAFWCNPISGHATLYWYQQILGQGPKLLIQFQNNGVVDDSQLPKDRFSAERLKGVDSTLKIQPAKLEDSAVYLCASSSRSWGQSPLHFGNGTRLTVT.